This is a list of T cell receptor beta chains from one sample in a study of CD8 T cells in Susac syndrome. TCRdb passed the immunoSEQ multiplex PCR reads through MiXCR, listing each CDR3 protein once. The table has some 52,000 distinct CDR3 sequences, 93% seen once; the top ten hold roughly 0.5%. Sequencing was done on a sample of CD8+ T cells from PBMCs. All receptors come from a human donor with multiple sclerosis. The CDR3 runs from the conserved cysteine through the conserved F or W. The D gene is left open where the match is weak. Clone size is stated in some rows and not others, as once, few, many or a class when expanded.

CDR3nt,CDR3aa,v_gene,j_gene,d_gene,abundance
TGTGCCAGCAGCACACACTCATCAGGCGGAAACACCATATATTTT,CASSTHSSGGNTIYF,TRBV6-5,TRBJ1-3,.,once
TGTGCCAGCAGTTCCCGAACGCGGGACAGCCGATCCTACGAGCAGTACTTC,CASSSRTRDSRSYEQYF,TRBV27,TRBJ2-7,.,.
TGCAGTGCTATTGTTACAGGGAAGGTTAACTATGGCTACACCTTC,CSAIVTGKVNYGYTF,TRBV20-1,TRBJ1-2,.,.
TGTGCCAGCAGCCAGTGGTTCATGAACACTGAAGCTTTCTTT,CASSQWFMNTEAFF,TRBV14,TRBJ1-1,.,.
TGTGCCTGGAGTGATGGACAGGTCGACACCGGGGAGCTGTTTTTT,CAWSDGQVDTGELFF,TRBV30,TRBJ2-2,TRBD1,.
TGTGCCAGCAGTTACTCGGACTTCACTGAAGCTTTCTTT,CASSYSDFTEAFF,TRBV6-6,TRBJ1-1,.,.
TGTGCCACCAGCAGAGTCGGGGGGACCAGCACCGGGGAGCTGTTTTTT,CATSRVGGTSTGELFF,TRBV15,TRBJ2-2,TRBD2,once
TGTGCCAGCAGTCCGTCAACAGGGACCCTCTCCTACGAGCAGTACTTC,CASSPSTGTLSYEQYF,TRBV27,TRBJ2-7,.,.
TGTGCCAGCAGTTACGCGGTCGGCGGCGGGGAGCTGTTTTTT,CASSYAVGGGELFF,TRBV6-5,TRBJ2-2,.,.
TGCGCCAGCAGCCAAGATTTAGGGGAAAGCTACGAGCAGTACTTC,CASSQDLGESYEQYF,TRBV4-3,TRBJ2-7,.,.
TGTGCCAGCAGCCAAGATTCGTACAGGGTGAACACTGAAGCTTTCTTT,CASSQDSYRVNTEAFF,TRBV3-1,TRBJ1-1,.,.
TGTGCCAGCAGCGTCAGGGAAGGATATAATTCACCCCTCCACTTT,CASSVREGYNSPLHF,TRBV9,TRBJ1-6,.,.
TGTGCCAGCAGCCGAAAGGCCCCCCTCTATGGCTACACCTTC,CASSRKAPLYGYTF,TRBV3-1,TRBJ1-2,.,.
TGTGCCAGTAGTATAGGGCAAGGGAGTAGCAATCAGCCCCAGCATTTT,CASSIGQGSSNQPQHF,TRBV19,TRBJ1-5,.,.
TGTGCCAGCAAGTACGCCGGGGGGGCCCGGGAGACCCAGTACTTC,CASKYAGGARETQYF,TRBV6-5,TRBJ2-5,TRBD2,.
TGTGCCAGCAGCTTCAGCGCTGGTTACTACGAGCAGTACTTC,CASSFSAGYYEQYF,TRBV11-2,TRBJ2-7,.,few
TGTGCCAGCAGTTTCCGAGGACAGGGAAACACCATATATTTT,CASSFRGQGNTIYF,TRBV28,TRBJ1-3,.,.
TGTGCCAGCGGCGATAGCGGAAGCTCTGGGGCCAACGTCCTGACTTTC,CASGDSGSSGANVLTF,TRBV7-9,TRBJ2-6,.,.
TGTGCCAGCAGTGAAACTGGGGATAGCCAGCCCCAGCATTTT,CASSETGDSQPQHF,TRBV6-1,TRBJ1-5,.,.
TGTGCCAGCAGCTTCCATGGACTATCCCAAGAGACCCAGTACTTC,CASSFHGLSQETQYF,TRBV6-6,TRBJ2-5,.,.
TGCAGTGCTAGAGATGGGAGCCCAGACGGGAACACCGGGGAGCTGTTTTTT,CSARDGSPDGNTGELFF,TRBV20-1,TRBJ2-2,.,.
TGTGCCACCAGCACCGGGGGGGAGGGAGAGACCCAGTACTTC,CATSTGGEGETQYF,TRBV15,TRBJ2-5,TRBD2,.
TGTGCCAGCAGTGTCGGCAGGGGGACCCAAGAGACCCAGTACTTC,CASSVGRGTQETQYF,TRBV2,TRBJ2-5,TRBD1,.
TGTGCCAGCAGCCAAGAAGGTTCTAGCGGTGGAGAGCAGTACTTC,CASSQEGSSGGEQYF,TRBV3-1,TRBJ2-7,TRBD2,.
TGTGCCAGCAGTTACGGGGAGCAGTACTTC,CASSYGEQYF,TRBV6-6,TRBJ2-7,.,.
TGTGCCAGCAGTCAAGGGACTACTTTCGGCGAGCAGTACTTC,CASSQGTTFGEQYF,TRBV3-1,TRBJ2-7,TRBD2,.
TGCAGCGTCGGGGGACAGGGTAACACCGGGGAGCTGTTTTTT,CSVGGQGNTGELFF,TRBV29-1,TRBJ2-2,TRBD1,.
TGCGCCAGCAGCCCGGAAGAGACCCAGTACTTC,CASSPEETQYF,TRBV5-1,TRBJ2-5,.,few
TGTGCCAGCAGTTTAGGCGGGGACGAAGCTTTCTTT,CASSLGGDEAFF,TRBV12-3/TRBV12-4,TRBJ1-1,.,.
TGTGCCAGCAGCGGTGGGACAGAATTGACCTACGAGCAGTACTTC,CASSGGTELTYEQYF,TRBV4-2,TRBJ2-7,TRBD1,.
TGTGCCAGCGGCCAAGACCCCGGGAACTATGGCTACACTTTC,CASGQDPGNYGYTF,TRBV3-1,TRBJ1-2,.,.
TGCGCCAGCAGCCAAGAGCCCGAATACTGGGGTTGGAACACCGGGGAGCTGTTTTTT,CASSQEPEYWGWNTGELFF,TRBV4-3,TRBJ2-2,.,.
TGTGCCAGCAATAACGGGGGTCTCTACAATGAGCAGTTCTTC,CASNNGGLYNEQFF,TRBV27,TRBJ2-1,.,.
TGCAGTGCTAGGACCTCGGGGCCGGCCTACAATGAGCAGTTCTTC,CSARTSGPAYNEQFF,TRBV20-1,TRBJ2-1,.,.
TGTGCCAGCAGGGAAGGGCTGAACACTGAAGCTTTCTTT,CASREGLNTEAFF,TRBV7-8,TRBJ1-1,.,.
TGTGCCAGCAACCCACTTAGTGAAGAAAGCTCTGGAAACACCATATATTTT,CASNPLSEESSGNTIYF,TRBV5-6,TRBJ1-3,.,.
TGTGCCAGCCGCGTAGCGGCCTCTGACTTCACAGATACGCAGTATTTT,CASRVAASDFTDTQYF,TRBV6-2/TRBV6-3,TRBJ2-3,.,once
TGCAGTGCTAGAGATATCCTAGACAGGGGAGAACAAGAGACCCAGTACTTC,CSARDILDRGEQETQYF,TRBV20-1,TRBJ2-5,TRBD1,once
TGTGCCAGCAGTTTACTGACAGGAAACACCATATATTTT,CASSLLTGNTIYF,TRBV28,TRBJ1-3,.,once
TGTGCCTGGAAGACGATCGGAAACACCATATATTTT,CAWKTIGNTIYF,TRBV30,TRBJ1-3,.,.
TGCAGCGTTGAACGGTGGCAGGGGGCTGAAGCTTTCTTT,CSVERWQGAEAFF,TRBV29-1,TRBJ1-1,TRBD1,once
TGCAGTGCTAGTGAACCCAGGCAATCCTACGAGCAGTACTTC,CSASEPRQSYEQYF,TRBV20-1,TRBJ2-7,.,.
TGTGCTAGCAGCTTACTAGCGGGGGGCACCAATGAGCAGTTCTTC,CASSLLAGGTNEQFF,TRBV7-3,TRBJ2-1,TRBD2,.
TGCAGTGCTAGAGATCCAGGGACAGGGGATGGAAACACCATATATTTT,CSARDPGTGDGNTIYF,TRBV20-1,TRBJ1-3,TRBD1,.
TGTGCCAGCAGCTTAACAGGGGGCCAGTCCTACGAGCAGTACTTC,CASSLTGGQSYEQYF,TRBV7-9,TRBJ2-7,TRBD1,once
TGTGCCAGCAGCGTAGAAAAGGGCGACCAGCCTCAGAATGAGCAGTTCTTC,CASSVEKGDQPQNEQFF,TRBV9,TRBJ2-1,.,.
TGCGCCAGCAGCCAAGGGGGGGTGGATACGCAGTATTTT,CASSQGGVDTQYF,TRBV4-3,TRBJ2-3,.,.
TGTGCCAGCAGTTGGGACAGCTATGGCTACACCTTC,CASSWDSYGYTF,TRBV12-3/TRBV12-4,TRBJ1-2,TRBD1,once
TGCGCCAGCAGCCCCCCGGGCCCCAGGGTAGGAGCTTTCTTT,CASSPPGPRVGAFF,TRBV5-1,TRBJ1-1,.,once
TGTGCCAGCACCGGACGTGAGCAGGGTGTGAGTGAGCAGTTCTTC,CASTGREQGVSEQFF,TRBV27,TRBJ2-1,.,.
TGTGCCAGCAGTGTCGCTGAGACCTACGAGCAGTACTTC,CASSVAETYEQYF,TRBV25-1,TRBJ2-7,.,.
TGTGCCAGCAGCTTAGAGACAGGCGTCATCTATGGCTACACCTTC,CASSLETGVIYGYTF,TRBV7-8,TRBJ1-2,.,.
TGTGCCAGCAGTTTAAGGGAGGCTGATGAAAAACTGTTTTTT,CASSLREADEKLFF,TRBV12-3/TRBV12-4,TRBJ1-4,.,.
TGCAGTGCCCCCGGCAACACCTTC,CSAPGNTF,TRBV20-1,TRBJ1-2,.,.
TGTGCCAGCAGCCTCCAGGGGGCGGATGGCTACACCTTC,CASSLQGADGYTF,TRBV3-1,TRBJ1-2,TRBD1,.
TGTGCCAGCAGCGGCGACCGCAGCGGGGGGCCCTACGAGCAGTACTTC,CASSGDRSGGPYEQYF,TRBV5-6,TRBJ2-7,TRBD2,.
TGTGCCAGCAGCCCCCGCGCGAGGGAAGGAGGAGGAGGGGGCTACACCTTC,CASSPRAREGGGGGYTF,TRBV7-9,TRBJ1-2,.,.
TGTGCCAGCAGCCACCCCCTAAGCGCCGAGCAGTACTTC,CASSHPLSAEQYF,TRBV7-9,TRBJ2-7,.,once
TGTGCCAGTAGCGGGGGGGCGCCCCAGCATTTT,CASSGGAPQHF,TRBV19,TRBJ1-5,.,.
TGTGCCAGCAGCCTTAGCGGGGGGCTTGGCAATGAGCAGTTCTTC,CASSLSGGLGNEQFF,TRBV12-3/TRBV12-4,TRBJ2-1,TRBD2,.